The sequence of this TCR beta chain was determined in a study of T-cell memory formation after mild COVID-19. Background on the study: Largely donor-specific TCR clusters were found.

CDR1 is SGHDN and CDR2 is FVKESK in the germline V gene. The CDR3 totals 16 residues. V shed 0 bases and J shed 1 base, with 11 bases lying between them. Whole-study results and caveats: The appearance of some responding clones in pre-infection memory suggested that cross-reactive memory joined. CD4+ clones that contracted lay mainly in CM and EM; CD8+ ones lay in EMRA.

This clonotype was seen more than once but under ten times. Its specificity is unknown. 5'RACE with constant-segment primers built TCRalpha and TCRbeta cDNA libraries with UMIs. TCRdb fed the 5' RACE reads into MiXCR, producing one record per CDR3 protein. Of 300,000 to 350,000 distinct CDR3 sequences listed, approximately 15% are singletons. This clonotype originated in a man aged 18 to 29 who had mild COVID-19 (a few samples of this study predate the infection). Cell type and time point are not known. The rearrangement links TRBV14 to TRBJ2-3; D uncertain. The sample consisted of PBMCs or a T cell subset sorted from them (not recorded which). This CDR3 reads CASSQDFRPRTDTQYF. Here the CDR3 DNA reads TGTGCCAGCAGCCAAGACTTTAGGCCTCGCACAGATACGCAGTATTTT.